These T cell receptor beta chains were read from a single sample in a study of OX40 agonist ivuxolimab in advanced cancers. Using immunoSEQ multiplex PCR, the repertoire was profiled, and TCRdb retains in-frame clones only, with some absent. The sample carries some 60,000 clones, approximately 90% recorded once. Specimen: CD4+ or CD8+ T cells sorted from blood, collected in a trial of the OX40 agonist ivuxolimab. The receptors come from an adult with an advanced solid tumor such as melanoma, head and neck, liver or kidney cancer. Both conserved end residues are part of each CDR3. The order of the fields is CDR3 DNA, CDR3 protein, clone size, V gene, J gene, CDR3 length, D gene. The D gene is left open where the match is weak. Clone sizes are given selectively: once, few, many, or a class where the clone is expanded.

CDR3 DNA: TGTGCCAGCAGCGGAGGAGGGGGCCCGAGCGGAAACACCATATATTTT; CDR3 protein: CASSGGGGPSGNTIYF; clone size: -; V gene: TRBV13; J gene: TRBJ1-3; CDR3 length: 16; D gene: TRBD1
CDR3 DNA: TGTGCCAGCAGCTTAGCTTTTCAGGCCAATGAGCAGTTCTTC; CDR3 protein: CASSLAFQANEQFF; clone size: once; V gene: TRBV11-3; J gene: TRBJ2-1; CDR3 length: 14; D gene: -
CDR3 DNA: TGCGCCAGCAGCCTACTACAGGGCGCGGGGAACACTGAAGCTTTCTTT; CDR3 protein: CASSLLQGAGNTEAFF; clone size: -; V gene: TRBV5-1; J gene: TRBJ1-1; CDR3 length: 16; D gene: -
CDR3 DNA: TGTGCCAGCAGCCAACGGACAGCCAATGAGCAGTTCTTC; CDR3 protein: CASSQRTANEQFF; clone size: -; V gene: TRBV4-2; J gene: TRBJ2-1; CDR3 length: 13; D gene: -
CDR3 DNA: TGTGCCACCAGCAGAGATTTCGACAGCCCTTCACCCCTCCACTTT; CDR3 protein: CATSRDFDSPSPLHF; clone size: -; V gene: TRBV15; J gene: TRBJ1-6; CDR3 length: 15; D gene: -
CDR3 DNA: TGTGCCAGCAGCCTCCTACCGGGCCTCTGGCCTGAAGCTTTCTTT; CDR3 protein: CASSLLPGLWPEAFF; clone size: -; V gene: TRBV28; J gene: TRBJ1-1; CDR3 length: 15; D gene: -
CDR3 DNA: TGTGCCAGCAGAACCGATCCGATACAGGGTGGTAATAGCTATGGCTACACCTTC; CDR3 protein: CASRTDPIQGGNSYGYTF; clone size: -; V gene: TRBV7-9; J gene: TRBJ1-2; CDR3 length: 18; D gene: -
CDR3 DNA: TGTGCCAGCAGCTTAGGCCCAGGGGGCGAAAACATTCAGTACTTC; CDR3 protein: CASSLGPGGENIQYF; clone size: -; V gene: TRBV7-6; J gene: TRBJ2-4; CDR3 length: 15; D gene: TRBD1
CDR3 DNA: TGTGCCAGCAGTGAGGTAGTTGACGAGCAGTACTTC; CDR3 protein: CASSEVVDEQYF; clone size: -; V gene: TRBV28; J gene: TRBJ2-7; CDR3 length: 12; D gene: -
CDR3 DNA: TGTGCCAGCATACTCGGGGCCCTCGGGGATACGCAGTATTTT; CDR3 protein: CASILGALGDTQYF; clone size: -; V gene: TRBV16; J gene: TRBJ2-3; CDR3 length: 14; D gene: -
CDR3 DNA: TGTGCCAGCAGCCAAACCGGACTAGCTCCAGCCTACGAGCAGTACTTC; CDR3 protein: CASSQTGLAPAYEQYF; clone size: -; V gene: TRBV11-2; J gene: TRBJ2-7; CDR3 length: 16; D gene: TRBD2
CDR3 DNA: TGTGCCAGCAGTGAAGGGGGGAGAGGAAATAACTATGGCTACACCTTC; CDR3 protein: CASSEGGRGNNYGYTF; clone size: many; V gene: TRBV2; J gene: TRBJ1-2; CDR3 length: 16; D gene: -
CDR3 DNA: TGTGCCAGCAGTGACACATTGGGCAATCAGCCCCAGCATTTT; CDR3 protein: CASSDTLGNQPQHF; clone size: -; V gene: TRBV2; J gene: TRBJ1-5; CDR3 length: 14; D gene: -
CDR3 DNA: TGTGCCAGCAGTAGGGGGCTTTTAGTCTCCTACGAGCAGTACTTC; CDR3 protein: CASSRGLLVSYEQYF; clone size: -; V gene: TRBV11-2; J gene: TRBJ2-7; CDR3 length: 15; D gene: TRBD1
CDR3 DNA: TGTGCCAGCAGCTTTACTAGCGGGGACCAAGAGACCCAGTACTTC; CDR3 protein: CASSFTSGDQETQYF; clone size: -; V gene: TRBV11-2; J gene: TRBJ2-5; CDR3 length: 15; D gene: TRBD2
CDR3 DNA: TGTGCCAGCAGTGAAGCTGGGCAGGCGGAGACCCAGTACTTC; CDR3 protein: CASSEAGQAETQYF; clone size: -; V gene: TRBV6-1; J gene: TRBJ2-5; CDR3 length: 14; D gene: -
CDR3 DNA: TGTGCCAGCAGTTTATCGCCCCTGGGGGACTATGGCTACACCTTC; CDR3 protein: CASSLSPLGDYGYTF; clone size: -; V gene: TRBV27; J gene: TRBJ1-2; CDR3 length: 15; D gene: -
CDR3 DNA: TGTGCCAGTAGTACCGAGAACACTGAAGCTTTCTTT; CDR3 protein: CASSTENTEAFF; clone size: -; V gene: TRBV19; J gene: TRBJ1-1; CDR3 length: 12; D gene: -
CDR3 DNA: TGCGCCAGCAGCTTCCAGGGAGGAGGGCCCAATGAGCAGTTCTTC; CDR3 protein: CASSFQGGGPNEQFF; clone size: -; V gene: TRBV5-1; J gene: TRBJ2-1; CDR3 length: 15; D gene: -
CDR3 DNA: TGCGCCAGCAGCATTACTAGCGGGGGTCCCTACGAGCAGTACTTC; CDR3 protein: CASSITSGGPYEQYF; clone size: once; V gene: TRBV5-1; J gene: TRBJ2-7; CDR3 length: 15; D gene: TRBD2
CDR3 DNA: TGTGCCAGCAGCAATACAGGGGCAAGTTATGAAAAACTGTTTTTT; CDR3 protein: CASSNTGASYEKLFF; clone size: -; V gene: TRBV13; J gene: TRBJ1-4; CDR3 length: 15; D gene: TRBD1
CDR3 DNA: TGTGCCAGCATTGGAGGGCAGGAAAAACTGTTTTTT; CDR3 protein: CASIGGQEKLFF; clone size: -; V gene: TRBV2; J gene: TRBJ1-4; CDR3 length: 12; D gene: -
CDR3 DNA: TGTGCCAGCAGCCTCCGACAGTCCTACGAGCAGTACTTC; CDR3 protein: CASSLRQSYEQYF; clone size: -; V gene: TRBV11-2; J gene: TRBJ2-7; CDR3 length: 13; D gene: -
CDR3 DNA: TGTGCCAGCAGTTCCTCCTACAGGGGACGGGAAGAGACCCAGTACTTC; CDR3 protein: CASSSSYRGREETQYF; clone size: once; V gene: TRBV5-6; J gene: TRBJ2-5; CDR3 length: 16; D gene: TRBD1